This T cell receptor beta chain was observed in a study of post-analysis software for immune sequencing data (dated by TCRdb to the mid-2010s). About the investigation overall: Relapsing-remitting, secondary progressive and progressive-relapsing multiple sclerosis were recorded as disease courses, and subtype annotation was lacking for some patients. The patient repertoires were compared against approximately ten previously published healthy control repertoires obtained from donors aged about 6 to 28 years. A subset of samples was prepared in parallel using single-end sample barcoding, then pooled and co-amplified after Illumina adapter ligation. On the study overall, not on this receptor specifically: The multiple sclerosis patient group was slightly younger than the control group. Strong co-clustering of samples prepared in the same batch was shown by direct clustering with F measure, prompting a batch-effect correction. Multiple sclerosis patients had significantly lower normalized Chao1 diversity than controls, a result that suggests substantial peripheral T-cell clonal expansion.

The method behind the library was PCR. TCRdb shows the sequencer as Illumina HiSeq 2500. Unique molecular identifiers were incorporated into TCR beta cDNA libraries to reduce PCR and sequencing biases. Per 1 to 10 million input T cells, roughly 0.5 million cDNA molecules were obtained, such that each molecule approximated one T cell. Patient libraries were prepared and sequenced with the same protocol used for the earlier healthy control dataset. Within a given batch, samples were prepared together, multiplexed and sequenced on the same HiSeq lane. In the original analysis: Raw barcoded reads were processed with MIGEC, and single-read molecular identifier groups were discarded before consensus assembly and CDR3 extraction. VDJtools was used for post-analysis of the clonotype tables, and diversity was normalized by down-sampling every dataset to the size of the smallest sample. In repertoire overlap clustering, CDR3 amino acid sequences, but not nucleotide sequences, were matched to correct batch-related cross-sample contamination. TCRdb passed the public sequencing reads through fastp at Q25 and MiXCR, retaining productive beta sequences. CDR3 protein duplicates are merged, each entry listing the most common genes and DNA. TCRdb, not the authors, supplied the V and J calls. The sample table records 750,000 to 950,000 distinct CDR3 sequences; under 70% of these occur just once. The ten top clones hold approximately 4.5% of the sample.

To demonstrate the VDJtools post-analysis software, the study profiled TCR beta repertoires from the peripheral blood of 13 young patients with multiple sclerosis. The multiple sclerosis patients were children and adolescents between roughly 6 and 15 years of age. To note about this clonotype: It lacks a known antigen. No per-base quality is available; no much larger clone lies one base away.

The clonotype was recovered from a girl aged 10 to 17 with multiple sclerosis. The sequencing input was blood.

The CDR3 has the sequence CSAEDRQSSYEQYF. The nucleotide sequence is TGCAGTGCCGAGGACCGCCAGAGCTCCTACGAGCAGTACTTC. The chain was built from TRBV20-1 and TRBJ2-7, with the D gene too uncertain to name. The V and J ends are trimmed by 6 bases and 0 bases, leaving 15 bases between them. Its CDR3 holds 14 amino acids, cysteine through phenylalanine. Kept here is only the CDR3 DNA, which spans 42 bases and is read in frame from base 1. CDR1 DFQATT and CDR2 SNEGSKA were looked up in the germline V gene (reference sequence).